Below are 8 T cell receptor beta chains sequenced from a single sample in a study of blood T cell repertoires in COVID-19. Using immunoSEQ multiplex PCR, the repertoire was profiled, and TCRdb retains in-frame clones only, with some absent. The sample contains 300,000 to 450,000 clones, roughly 86% of which appear only once. Sequencing was done on a sample of PBMCs or T cells enriched from blood (not recorded which). The receptors were gathered from a man aged 35 to 55 in a cohort exposed to, infected with or recovered from COVID-19 (not recorded which).

The genes are TRBV27 and TRBJ2-7; maybe TRBD2 (6 bases). Trimming removed 0 bases at V and 2 bases at J, with 11 bases between. The CDR3 sequence is 15 residues long. Germline V CDR1 and CDR2: MNHEY, SMNVEV (reference sequence). The CDR3 DNA reads TGTGCCAGCAGTTTATCGGGGCGGGGTGCCTACGAGCAGTACTTC. Protein product: CASSLSGRGAYEQYF.

The gene calls are TRBV27 and TRBJ1-1; D remains unclear. The CDR3 spans 15 residues. Germline assignment: CDR1 MNHEY and CDR2 SMNVEV (reference sequence). V dropped 7 bases and J dropped 0 bases, with 15 bases sitting between them. CDR3 residues: CASKAWALMNTEAFF. In DNA, the CDR3 is TGTGCCAGCAAGGCTTGGGCGCTTATGAACACTGAAGCTTTCTTT.

The rearrangement uses TRBV3-1 (or the pseudogene TRBV3-2) and TRBJ1-1; no reliable D call. Germline V gene sequence: CDR1 LGHDT, CDR2 YNNKEL (reference sequence). The CDR3 totals 15 residues. Trimming left V 1 base short and J 4 bases short, with 13 bases between. CDR3 nucleotide sequence: TGTGCCAGCAGCCAAGGAGCTCCACCCGGCACTGAAGCTTTCTTT. Translated, it gives CASSQGAPPGTEAFF.

V is TRBV11-3 and J is TRBJ2-2, with unresolved D. The CDR3 totals 13 residues. With 2 bases removed from V and 5 bases from J, the gap between germline ends came to 6 bases. Germline CDR1 reads SGHNT; CDR2 reads YENEEA. The DNA for the CDR3 is TGTGCCAGCAGCTTACCCAGGACCGGGGAGCTGTTTTTT. This codes for CASSLPRTGELFF.

The V gene is TRBV1, the J gene TRBJ2-2; TRBD2 was called by the table and not checked on the DNA. TRBV1 is a pseudogene locus. This CDR3 is 16 amino acids long. The DNA of the CDR3 is TGCACCAGCAGCCAGCCCCGGGGGGGCTGGACCGGGGAGCTGTTTTTT. Translation gives CTSSQPRGGWTGELFF.

The chain carries TRBV28 and TRBJ2-3, with a tentative D call TRBD1 (5 bases). Trimming stripped 2 bases from V and 1 base from J, with 19 bases between. The length of the CDR3 is 18 residues. CDR1 is MDHEN, CDR2 SYDVKM, per germline. In DNA, the CDR3 is TGTGCCAGCAGTTTACCCCAGTCAGGGCGGTATGGCACAGATACGCAGTATTTT. Protein: CASSLPQSGRYGTDTQYF. Full variable domain (outside the CDR3, taken from reference TRBV28 and TRBJ2-3): DVKVTQSSRYLVKRTGEKVFLECVQDMDHENMFWYRQDPGLGLRLIYFSYDVKMKEKGDIPEGYSVSREKKERFSLILESASTNQTSMYLCASSLPQSGRYGTDTQYFGPGTRLTVL.

The rearrangement links TRBV28 to TRBJ1-1, with D unclear. CDR3 length: 16 amino acids. Trimming pared 4 bases from V and 6 bases from J, leaving 21 bases between. CDR1 is MDHEN, CDR2 SYDVKM, per germline. CDR3: CASSYSPLQVAAEAFF. The CDR3 coding sequence is TGTGCCAGCAGTTATTCGCCCCTTCAGGTTGCTGCTGAAGCTTTCTTT.

The chain is built from TRBV6-2 or TRBV6-3 and TRBJ1-4, with 7 bases that match TRBD1. V shed 6 bases and J 0 bases; nucleotides not matched to a gene: 4. Germline V gives CDR1 MNHEY, CDR2 SVGEGT. This CDR3 region has 15 residues. The CDR3 DNA sequence: TGTGCCAGCAGCGACAGGGATGCAACTAATGAAAAACTGTTTTTT. It specifies CASSDRDATNEKLFF.